This T cell receptor (beta chain) was recorded in a study of CD8 T cells in Susac syndrome (dated by TCRdb to about 2019). As for the study more broadly: Whether CD8+ T cell activation and differentiation in Susac syndrome was antigen driven was tested using repertoire sequencing. General findings and caveats noted by the study authors: The study acknowledged that relatively few individuals were included in the TCR sequencing and HLA analysis.

RNA was extracted using the RNeasy kit, and about 0.5 to 1 microgram was reverse transcribed with random hexamers. TCR beta CDR3 regions were amplified with the immunoSEQ multiplex PCR assay covering 54 Vbeta and 13 Jbeta segments. Bias from PCR amplification was corrected by using a synthetic template baseline for primer optimization and for computational correction. The paper's processing steps were these. Reads were annotated to V, D and J genes according to IMGT and were analyzed with immunoSEQ Analyzer, with only productive sequences retained. Clonality was calculated as one minus the Shannon entropy normalized by log2 of the number of productive unique sequences. Public and private clones were assessed among the 100 most prevalent clones of each patient and control. Susac-specific clones were defined as absent from healthy and MS cohorts, over a thousand published viral clones and other ImmuneACCESS disease sequences. Clones were called with MiXCR by TCRdb after fastp trimmed the public reads at Q25, and only in-frame beta chains were retained. Rows are unified per CDR3 protein, each entry keeping the most common DNA and genes. The V and J calls and clone size come from TCRdb's table, not from the authors' own analysis. The sample contains about 200,000 distinct CDR3 sequences, 90% to 95% of them found a single time. Around 0.1% of the sample is held by the ten biggest clonotypes.

High-throughput TCR beta sequencing profiled peripheral blood CD8+ and CD4+ T cells from healthy donors, Susac syndrome patients and multiple sclerosis patients. The healthy donors served as controls matched for age and sex. Bulk CD8+ and CD4+ T cells were purified by magnetic negative isolation, while CD8+ TEMRA cells were enriched using FACS. Blood was drawn into EDTA tubes, processed within 24 hours, and PBMCs were isolated by density gradient centrifugation. PBMCs intended for TCR sequencing were frozen in liquid nitrogen and were later thawed in a 37 degrees C water bath. The sorted or isolated CD4+, CD8+ and CD8+ TEMRA cells had a purity of 90% or higher. CDR1 and CDR2 are drawn from the germline V gene: SQVTM, ANQGSEA. The CDR3 covers 14 residues, taking in both the cysteine and the phenylalanine. Only the CDR3 DNA is retained, 42 bases long and in frame from the first base. V lost 0 bases and J lost 5 bases, and the count of bases not matched to a germline gene is 4.

A remark on this clonotype: It lacks a known antigen. Base qualities are missing; no much larger clone stands one base away.

Input material: CD4+ T cells from PBMCs. Recombination joined TRBV29-1 with TRBJ2-5; the central 9 bases match TRBD2. This sequence originates from a human donor in good health. The CDR3 is CSVEETSGWETQYF. The DNA reads as follows: TGCAGCGTTGAAGAAACTAGCGGGTGGGAGACCCAGTACTTC.